The next 8 T cell receptor beta chains were all read from a single sample in a study of blood T cells in healthy people across ages. Using a J-beta primer mix together with a sample-barcoded 5' primer, a second PCR was run for about 6 to 12 cycles. TCRdb re-called the 5' RACE reads with MiXCR, one entry per CDR3 protein. The sample contains around 1,500,000 distinct CDR3 sequences, about 43% of which appear only once. The sequencing input was blood. Source of these receptors: a woman aged 18-35 years in good health.

The rearrangement links TRBV6-5 to TRBJ2-1, with 10 positions matching TRBD2. J gave up 2 bases and V 3 bases, and 4 bases lay outside the gene matches. The CDR3 runs 16 residues. Per germline, CDR1 MNHEY and CDR2 SVGAGI. CDR3 nucleotide sequence: TGTGCCAGCAGTTATGGTAGCGGGGGGACCTACAATGAGCAGTTCTTC. This sequence encodes CASSYGSGGTYNEQFF.

The chain employs TRBV6-1 and TRBJ2-7, with D perhaps matching TRBD1 or TRBD2 (8 bases each). Germline V gene data show CDR1 as MNHNS and CDR2 as SASEGT. There are 17 residues in the CDR3. V dropped 6 bases and J dropped 5 bases, with 26 bases sitting between them. The CDR3: CASRNHNTGGLVDEQYF. Here the CDR3 DNA reads TGTGCCAGCAGAAATCACAATACAGGGGGACTAGTGGACGAGCAGTACTTC.

The V and J genes are TRBV2 and TRBJ2-1; possibly TRBD2 for D (6 bases). Germline V CDR1 and CDR2: SNHLY, FYNNEI. The V and J ends lost 3 bases and 6 bases respectively, with 12 bases between them. The CDR3 runs 14 residues. DNA for the CDR3: TGTGCCAGCAGTGACAGGGAGGTCAGCAATGAGCAGTTCTTC. Its protein product is CASSDREVSNEQFF.

In DNA, the CDR3 is TGCGCCAGCAGCCAAGTAGCGGGAGTGGGATGGTCCTACAATGAGCAGTACTTC. It is translated as CASSQVAGVGWSYNEQYF. The V and J genes are TRBV4-1 and TRBJ2-1, with 9 bases identical to TRBD2. The J call may be wrong; the DNA end is better matched by TRBJ2-7. The CDR3 sequence is 18 residues long. From germline, CDR1 is MGHRA and CDR2 YSYEKL.

The chain recombines TRBV7-3 with TRBJ2-3, with 9 bases aligning to TRBD2. The ends lost 0 bases at V and 3 bases at J; junction bases unmatched: 10. The CDR3 has 18 residues. From germline, CDR1 is SGHTA and CDR2 FQGTGA. CDR3 residues: CASSLTFSSGVETDTQYF. The CDR3 DNA is TGTGCCAGCAGCTTAACTTTTTCTAGCGGGGTGGAGACAGATACGCAGTATTTT.

This clonotype was seen a single time. J is TRBJ2-3 and V is TRBV30, with D possibly being TRBD2 (5 bases). This CDR3 is built from 12 residues. V gave up 5 bases and J gave up 1 base, with 7 bases separating them. Germline-derived CDR1 and CDR2 are GTSNPN and SVGIG (reference sequence). The CDR3 loop is CAWGLGTDTQYF. DNA for the CDR3: TGTGCCTGGGGACTGGGCACAGATACGCAGTATTTT.

This clonotype appeared a single time. The rearrangement uses TRBV20-1 and TRBJ2-7; D gene ambiguous. The DNA end is more similar to TRBJ2-5, so the J call may be wrong. The CDR3 runs to 13 residues. Germline CDR1 is DFQATT and CDR2 is SNEGSKA (reference sequence). For the CDR3, the DNA is TGCAGTGCTAGAGCCCCCGGTCGGGAGACCCAGTACTTC. Its protein is CSARAPGRETQYF.

The rearrangement joins TRBV6-2 or TRBV6-3 to TRBJ2-1, with 14 bases aligning to TRBD2. V lost 4 bases and J lost 15; bases outside the gene matches: 2. Looked up from germline, CDR1 is MNHEY and CDR2 is SVGEGT. The CDR3 consists of 12 residues. The CDR3 is CASSWGLAGVFF. As DNA, the CDR3 is TGTGCCAGCAGTTGGGGACTAGCGGGGGTGTTCTTC.